Reported below is one T cell receptor beta chain. Its antigen is unidentified. This specimen comes from a study of breast tumors, draining lymph nodes, adjacent tissues. V lost 5 bases, J lost 4 bases, and 9 bases lay in between. The CDR3 consists of 12 residues. The germline gives CDR1 SGHRS, CDR2 YFSETQ. General study points: Compared with lymph nodes, tumors were less diverse; compared with nontumor tissue, more.

TCRdb fed the multiplex PCR reads into MiXCR, producing one record per CDR3 protein. Among approximately 130,000 distinct CDR3 sequences, around 20% were seen once, and the ten largest hold about 2.2%. Breast cancer patients provided tissue from their axillary draining lymph nodes. This chain links TRBV5-1 with TRBJ2-5, with unresolved D. Sequencing was performed on axillary lymph node tissue. The source is a female donor with breast cancer. Some clones in this sample may be carry-over from other donors' samples. The CDR3 protein is CASSAVAETQYF. For the CDR3, the DNA is TGCGCCAGCAGTGCGGTGGCAGAGACCCAGTACTTC.